Shown below are 30 T cell receptor beta chains from a single sample sequenced in a study of cytomegalovirus exposure and HLA in healthy donors. Primers for the PCR totalled 60 Vbeta and 13 Jbeta. Profiling relied on immunoSEQ multiplex PCR, and the TCRdb table lists in-frame clones only, not all of them. Of over 80,000 clones listed, approximately 72% are singletons. Sequenced material: PBMCs. These receptors were taken from a woman aged 70-85 years in good health and CMV-seropositive.

This sequence joins TRBV2 and TRBJ1-5; D is possibly TRBD1 (5 bases). Trimming stripped 3 bases from V and 0 bases from J, with 12 bases between. In germline, CDR1 is SNHLY, CDR2 FYNNEI. The CDR3 loop spans 16 amino acids. The CDR3 nucleotides read TGTGCCAGCAGTGAGGTCCAGGGCCATAGCAATCAGCCCCAGCATTTT. It is translated as CASSEVQGHSNQPQHF.

V gene TRBV6-5 combines with J gene TRBJ1-3, with D hard to call. Trimming stripped 2 bases from V and 4 bases from J, with 9 bases between. This CDR3 has 14 amino acids. The germline V gene encodes CDR1 MNHEY and CDR2 SVGAGI. The CDR3 region is CASSYGSRGNTIYF. Here the CDR3 DNA reads TGTGCCAGCAGTTACGGGAGTAGGGGAAACACCATATATTTT.

This clone was found a few times. The chain joins TRBV4-1 to TRBJ2-5, with TRBD2 matching 9 bases. Germline trimming cut 1 base from V and 2 bases from J; bases unmatched to any gene: 5. The CDR3 sequence is 16 residues long. Germline V gene sequence: CDR1 MGHRA, CDR2 YSYEKL. The CDR3 loop reads CASSQGAGGAQETQYF. As DNA, the CDR3 is TGCGCCAGCAGCCAAGGGGCGGGGGGGGCTCAAGAGACCCAGTACTTC.

The chain combines TRBV27 with TRBJ1-1, with 7 bases aligning to TRBD1. J lost 4 bases, V lost 5 bases, and 10 bases had no gene match. The CDR3 is made up of 15 amino acids. The V gene's germline CDR1 is MNHEY and CDR2 SMNVEV (reference sequence). The CDR3 region is CASSPGQEPRTEAFF. CDR3 in DNA: TGTGCCAGCAGTCCCGGACAGGAACCCCGCACTGAAGCTTTCTTT.

The chain employs TRBV28 and TRBJ1-2; D ambiguous. The germline CDR1 and CDR2 sequences are MDHEN and SYDVKM. This CDR3 contains 15 residues. The V end was cut by 3 bases, the J end by 4 bases, with 15 bases between. As DNA, the CDR3 is TGTGCCAGCAGTTTGCTTCTAGGTCCTGGCTATGGCTACACCTTC. It yields the protein CASSLLLGPGYGYTF.

The gene calls are TRBV9 and TRBJ2-2; no firm D call. Germline CDR1 and CDR2: SGDLS and YYNGEE. The CDR3 has 15 residues. Trimming left V 5 bases short and J 6 bases short, with 17 bases between. Here the CDR3 DNA reads TGTGCCAGCAGTGCCCTAGTGTCGGAGTCCGGGGAGCTGTTTTTT. Its translation is CASSALVSESGELFF.

The chain joins TRBV7-9 to TRBJ2-1; TRBD2 matches at 10 bases. V gave up 4 bases and J gave up 2 bases; unmatched junction bases: 8. The CDR3 length is 17 residues. Germline CDR1 and CDR2: SEHNR and FQNEAQ (reference sequence). CDR3 bases: TGTGCCAGCAGCTCCCTGGCTAGCGGGAGCACCTACAATGAGCAGTTCTTC. Translated, it gives CASSSLASGSTYNEQFF. The whole variable domain, filled in from reference TRBV7-9 and TRBJ2-1, reads DTGVSQNPRHKITKRGQNVTFRCDPISEHNRLYWYRQTLGQGPEFLTYFQNEAQLEKSRLLSDRFSAERPKGSFSTLEIQRTEQGDSAMYLCASSSLASGSTYNEQFFGPGTRLTVL.

In DNA form, the CDR3 reads TGCAGCGTTGAGGGACCGGGACAGCTGTCCTACGAGCAGTACTTC. It is translated as CSVEGPGQLSYEQYF. The V call is TRBV29-1, the J call TRBJ2-7; 7 bases map to TRBD1. The germline V gene encodes CDR1 SQVTM and CDR2 ANQGSEA. CDR3 length: 15 residues. Trimming cost V 3 bases and J 1 base; bases outside gene matches: 9.

The chain recombines TRBV9 with TRBJ2-7, with D maybe TRBD1 (6 bases). V dropped 4 bases and J dropped 5 bases, with 22 bases sitting between them. The CDR3 has 16 amino acids. Germline V gene lookup returns CDR1 SGDLS and CDR2 YYNGEE. The CDR3 nucleotides are TGTGCCAGCAGCCCCAGGACCGGGCAGGGGCACCACGAGCAGTACTTC. Amino acid sequence: CASSPRTGQGHHEQYF.

This clone was seen only once. The CDR3 reads CASSRDRAAYNEQFF. The DNA for the CDR3 is TGTGCCAGCAGCCGCGACAGGGCTGCCTACAATGAGCAGTTCTTC. V and J are TRBV6-6 and TRBJ2-1; 7 bases are a match to TRBD1. CDR1 is MNHNY and CDR2 is SVGAGI in the germline V gene (reference sequence). There are 15 residues in the CDR3. Trimming cost V 6 bases and J 2 bases; bases outside gene matches: 7.

Written as DNA, the CDR3 is TGTGCCAGCAGTGCCCCCTCTTGGGTAGCGGGGCCCCAAGGTGAGCAGTTCTTC. Translated, it gives CASSAPSWVAGPQGEQFF. The chain links TRBV28 to TRBJ2-1; 8 bases match TRBD2. Trimming removed 5 bases from V and 9 bases from J; junction bases left unmatched: 21. This CDR3 has 18 amino acids. Germline values: CDR1 MDHEN, CDR2 SYDVKM.

J is TRBJ2-1 and V is TRBV19; 7 bases are a match to TRBD2. The CDR3 extends over 14 amino acids. Trimming took 1 base from V and 9 from J; bases not matched to a gene: 6. The V gene's germline CDR1 is LNHDA and CDR2 SQIVND (reference sequence). CDR3 coding DNA: TGTGCCAGTAGTATAGGTGCGGGAGAGGGTGAGCAGTTCTTC. Protein product: CASSIGAGEGEQFF.

The rearrangement links TRBV4-2 to TRBJ2-7, with 7 nucleotides matching TRBD1. Trimming at V came to 3 bases and at J to 0 bases, leaving 2 bases not matched to a gene. In germline, CDR1 is LGHNA, CDR2 YNFKEQ. The CDR3 consists of 14 residues. CDR3 region: CASSHGTDSYEQYF. Written as DNA, the CDR3 is TGTGCCAGCAGCCACGGGACAGACTCCTACGAGCAGTACTTC.

J is TRBJ2-3 and V is TRBV11-2, with D tentatively TRBD2 (7 bases). The CDR3 runs 14 residues. Trimming shortened V by 3 bases and J by 4 bases, and 11 bases separated the two germline ends. CDR1 is SGHAT and CDR2 is FQNNGV in the germline V gene. CDR3 DNA: TGTGCCAGCAGCTTGGGGGGGCACGCAGATACGCAGTATTTT. This sequence encodes CASSLGGHADTQYF.

V is TRBV28 and J is TRBJ2-5, with D tentatively TRBD2 (6 bases). CDR1 and CDR2 (germline): MDHEN, SYDVKM. V gave up 3 bases and J gave up 3 bases, with 8 bases separating them. The CDR3 sequence is 13 residues long. The CDR3 region is CASSFPGEETQYF. The CDR3 DNA reads as TGTGCCAGCAGTTTTCCGGGGGAAGAGACCCAGTACTTC. The whole variable domain, remainder taken from reference TRBV28 and TRBJ2-5, is DVKVTQSSRYLVKRTGEKVFLECVQDMDHENMFWYRQDPGLGLRLIYFSYDVKMKEKGDIPEGYSVSREKKERFSLILESASTNQTSMYLCASSFPGEETQYFGPGTRLLVL.

The rearrangement joins TRBV6-1 to TRBJ2-5; D remains ambiguous. V was trimmed by 7 bases and J by 5 bases, leaving 5 bases between them. Germline assignment: CDR1 MNHNS and CDR2 SASEGT. The CDR3 covers 10 residues. CDR3 DNA sequence: TGTGCCAGCATGCGGGAGACCCAGTACTTC. This encodes CASMRETQYF.

The rearrangement links TRBV11-2 to TRBJ2-7, with D possibly matching TRBD2 (6 bases). The CDR3 has 13 residues. Germline assignment: CDR1 SGHAT and CDR2 FQNNGV. Trimming cost V 1 base and J 12 bases, with 16 bases left between them. The CDR3 nucleotides read TGTGCCAGCAGCTTAGGGGGCACCGGACTATCGTACTTC. The encoded protein is CASSLGGTGLSYF.

This chain links TRBV29-1 with TRBJ2-7; TRBD2 might be the D (6 bases). Germline assignment: CDR1 SQVTM and CDR2 ANQGSEA. Deletions cut 6 bases from V and 4 bases from J, with 16 bases between. The CDR3 covers 13 residues. The CDR3 DNA follows: TGCAGCGTGACCGGGAGTTTGGAGTACGAGCAGTACTTC. It encodes CSVTGSLEYEQYF.

The chain couples TRBV7-9 to TRBJ2-7, with 8 nucleotides matching TRBD2. The trim removed 0 bases at V and 3 bases at J, leaving 16 bases unmatched. Germline V gene sequence: CDR1 SEHNR, CDR2 FQNEAQ (reference sequence). The CDR3 covers 19 residues. Here the CDR3 reads CASSLAPLWLAGKNYEQYF. In DNA, the CDR3 is TGTGCCAGCAGCTTAGCGCCCTTATGGTTAGCGGGAAAAAACTACGAGCAGTACTTC.

The rearrangement joins TRBV4-3 to TRBJ2-7; D unclear. The ends were cut back, 0 bases at V and 4 bases at J, with 13 bases in the middle. The CDR3 is 15 amino acids. The germline gives CDR1 LGHNA, CDR2 YSLEER. In DNA form, the CDR3 reads TGCGCCAGCAGCCAAGATCCGCAGGCCACGTACGAGCAGTACTTC. Translation gives CASSQDPQATYEQYF.

This clone occurred a few times. The chain is built from TRBV9 and TRBJ1-4, with unresolved D. CDR1 and CDR2 (germline): SGDLS, YYNGEE. V was cut by 0 bases and J by 8 bases, with 8 bases left in between. The CDR3 has 13 residues. The CDR3 spells CASSVDSEEKLFF. CDR3 nucleotide sequence: TGTGCCAGCAGCGTAGACAGTGAGGAAAAACTGTTTTTT.

The rearrangement links TRBV7-9 to TRBJ2-5, with 8 bases lining up with TRBD1. This CDR3 region has 14 residues. The germline V gene has CDR1 SEHNR and CDR2 FQNEAQ (reference sequence). The V gene end was trimmed by 5 bases and the J gene end by 5 bases; junction bases not matched to a gene: 7. The CDR3 DNA reads as TGTGCCAGCAGCGAGACAGGGGCTGGGGAGACCCAGTACTTC. Encoded protein: CASSETGAGETQYF.

There are a few counts of this clone. The CDR3: CSVFGGTAEGELFF. The DNA of the CDR3 is TGCAGCGTTTTTGGTGGGACAGCAGAGGGGGAGCTGTTTTTT. The gene calls are TRBV29-1 and TRBJ2-2; TRBD1 matches at 7 bases. The CDR3 has 14 amino acids. Losses at the gene ends were 5 bases for V and 8 bases for J; bases not matched to a gene: 11. The V gene's germline CDR1 is SQVTM and CDR2 ANQGSEA.

The chain links TRBV5-4 to TRBJ2-1, with 9 bases lining up with TRBD1. The CDR3 consists of 15 residues. Germline V gives CDR1 SGHNT, CDR2 YYREEE (reference sequence). After removal of 4 bases from V and 2 bases from J, the junction contained 4 bases not matched to a gene. CDR3 loop: CASSGGDRAYNEQFF. In DNA form, the CDR3 reads TGTGCCAGCAGCGGCGGGGACAGGGCCTACAATGAGCAGTTCTTC.

The CDR3 bases are TGTGCCACCAGCAGAGATAGGACTTTTCAGCCCCAGCATTTT. Translating it yields CATSRDRTFQPQHF. This rearrangement joins TRBV15 to TRBJ1-5; D uncertain. The CDR3 is 14 residues long. Germline V gene lookup returns CDR1 LNHNV and CDR2 YYDKDF (reference sequence). The ends were cut back, 0 bases at V and 6 bases at J, with 9 bases in the middle.

This sequence joins TRBV7-3 and TRBJ2-1; 12 bases line up with TRBD2. CDR1 is SGHTA, CDR2 FQGTGA, per germline. The CDR3 runs 18 residues. The J segment lost 7 bases and the V segment lost 1 base, leaving 11 bases of the junction unmatched. The CDR3 region has the DNA TGTGCCAGCAGCTTAATTTCGGCCGGACTAGCGGGGAAGAATGAGCAGTTCTTC. This sequence encodes CASSLISAGLAGKNEQFF. Variable domain in full (rest from reference TRBV7-3 and TRBJ2-1): GAGVSQTPSNKVTEKGKYVELRCDPISGHTALYWYRQSLGQGPEFLIYFQGTGAADDSGLPNDRFFAVRPEGSVSTLKIQRTERGDSAVYLCASSLISAGLAGKNEQFFGPGTRLTVL.

With regard to this clone: The sample has other DNA sequences that encode this CDR3 too. This sequence joins TRBV2 and TRBJ1-2; unclear D gene. V dropped 0 bases and J dropped 7 bases, with 6 bases sitting between them. Germline V gives CDR1 SNHLY, CDR2 FYNNEI. This CDR3 comprises 12 residues. Here the CDR3 DNA reads TGTGCCAGCAGTGAAGCGCAGGTTGGCTACACCTTC. Its translation: CASSEAQVGYTF. The complete variable domain, with remaining parts taken from reference TRBV2 and TRBJ1-2, reads EPEVTQTPSHQVTQMGQEVILRCVPISNHLYFYWYRQILGQKVEFLVSFYNNEISEKSEIFDDQFSVERPDGSNFTLKIRSTKLEDSAMYFCASSEAQVGYTFGSGTRLTVV.

This clone was counted a few times. This chain joins TRBV28 and TRBJ2-1, with a tentative D call TRBD2 (6 bases). Germline values: CDR1 MDHEN, CDR2 SYDVKM. This CDR3 is built from 15 residues. Trimming took 4 bases from V and 9 from J, leaving 19 bases between them. The CDR3 DNA sequence: TGTGCCAGCAGTTCCGCCTCGGGGGAGTACGGTGAGCAGTTCTTC. It is translated as CASSSASGEYGEQFF.

The chain recombines TRBV7-9 with TRBJ2-7, with D unclear. Germline values: CDR1 SEHNR, CDR2 FQNEAQ (reference sequence). CDR3 length equals 17 residues. Between the trimmed V and J ends, which lost 4 bases and 3 bases, there was a span of 22 bases. This CDR3 reads CASSSQPLATVNYEQYF. CDR3 nucleotide sequence: TGTGCCAGCAGCTCCCAGCCCCTGGCTACAGTGAACTACGAGCAGTACTTC.

The V call is TRBV10-1, the J call TRBJ2-7, with 12 bases that match TRBD1. CDR1 WNHNN and CDR2 SYGVQD come from the germline V gene (reference sequence). The V and J ends lost 6 bases and 0 bases, in that order; junction bases with no gene match: 9. The CDR3 has 17 amino acids. This CDR3 is CASSPGTGGRSSYEQYF. For the CDR3, the DNA is TGCGCCAGCAGCCCCGGGACAGGGGGCCGGAGCTCCTACGAGCAGTACTTC.